These 27 T cell receptor beta chains were all obtained from the same sample, sequenced in a study of post-analysis software for immune sequencing data. Study-level results: Relative to controls, patients had 5 or 6 TRBV segments at higher frequency, with TRBV5-6, TRBV5-1 and TRBV20-1 among these.

Unique molecular identifiers were built into the TCR beta cDNA libraries. TCRdb re-called the PCR reads through MiXCR, storing one row per CDR3 protein. The sample has hundreds of thousands of distinct CDR3 sequences, less than 35% seen once; the top ten hold approximately 0.6%. These receptors lack a known antigen. Sequences were obtained from blood. These receptors all come from a girl aged 5 to 17 with multiple sclerosis.

A few counts support this clonotype. The gene calls are TRBV20-1 and TRBJ2-5, with 15 bases fitting TRBD2. CDR1 is DFQATT, CDR2 SNEGSKA, per germline (reference sequence). This CDR3 region has 15 residues. Trimming took 3 bases from V and 5 from J; bases not matched to a gene: 4. As DNA, the CDR3 is TGCAGTGCTAGGGGGACTAGCGGGGGGTTCGAGACCCAGTACTTC. Encoded protein: CSARGTSGGFETQYF.

This clonotype has more than one count but fewer than ten. This chain links TRBV12-3 or TRBV12-4 with TRBJ2-5, with D possibly TRBD1 on 5 matching bases. V was clipped by 7 bases and J by 0 bases, with 12 bases between them. The CDR3 is 14 residues long. The CDR3 sequence: CASKTPGYQETQYF. In nucleotides, the CDR3 is TGTGCCAGCAAGACACCAGGGTACCAAGAGACCCAGTACTTC.

CDR3 sequence: CATSRDTSVGVHNEQFF. CDR3 coding DNA: TGTGCCACCAGCAGAGATACCTCAGTGGGCGTCCACAATGAGCAGTTCTTC. V gene TRBV15 combines with J gene TRBJ2-1, with D unresolved. Germline CDR1 LNHNV, CDR2 YYDKDF (reference sequence). Between the trimmed V and J ends, which lost 0 bases and 5 bases, there was a span of 17 bases. The CDR3 is made up of 17 amino acids.

There are a few counts of this clonotype. This chain's CDR3 is CASSSSSGSWETQYF. For the CDR3, the DNA is TGTGCCAGCAGCTCCTCTAGCGGGAGTTGGGAGACCCAGTACTTC. The V call is TRBV7-8, the J call TRBJ2-5, with TRBD2 matching 10 bases. Germline assignment: CDR1 SGHVS and CDR2 FQNEAQ. This CDR3 contains 15 residues. With 4 bases clipped from V and 5 bases from J, the junction kept 7 bases outside the gene matches. Supplemented by reference TRBV7-8 and TRBJ2-5, the full variable domain reads GAGVSQSPRYKVAKRGQDVALRCDPISGHVSLFWYQQALGQGPEFLTYFQNEAQLDKSGLPSDRFFAERPEGSVSTLKIQRTQQEDSAVYLCASSSSSGSWETQYFGPGTRLLVL.

This clonotype was counted between two and nine times. V is TRBV12-3 or TRBV12-4 and J is TRBJ2-7; D not resolved. V lost 7 bases to trimming and J lost 1 base, with 17 bases between them. The CDR3 loop spans 15 amino acids. The CDR3 loop reads CASTPFFGVSYEQYF. CDR3 bases: TGTGCCAGCACTCCTTTCTTTGGGGTTTCCTACGAGCAGTACTTC.

The genes are TRBV12-3 or TRBV12-4 and TRBJ1-5; unclear D gene. Between the trimmed V and J ends, which lost 6 bases and 1 base, there was a span of 16 bases. The length of the CDR3 is 16 residues. This chain's CDR3 is CASSGFRWRSNQPQHF. The CDR3 DNA follows: TGTGCCAGCAGCGGTTTTCGCTGGCGCAGCAATCAGCCCCAGCATTTT.

The CDR3 nucleotides read TGCAGCTCCAACGACGGGGTAGGGGGGGATGAGCAGTTCTTC. Translated, it gives CSSNDGVGGDEQFF. The J gene is TRBJ2-1, the V gene TRBV29-1, with D maybe TRBD2 (7 bases). The germline V and J ends were trimmed by 8 bases and 8 bases, with 22 bases remaining between them. The germline V gene encodes CDR1 SQVTM and CDR2 ANQGSEA. The CDR3 is 14 residues long.

This clonotype has only a few counts. The chain employs TRBV20-1 and TRBJ2-1; 7 bases line up with TRBD2. Germline assignment: CDR1 DFQATT and CDR2 SNEGSKA (reference sequence). V shed 5 bases and J 3 bases; nucleotides not matched to a gene: 13. The CDR3 spans 16 residues. The CDR3 bases are TGCAGTGCTCCCCAACCGTTGGGGGGGGACTACAATGAGCAGTTCTTC. It encodes CSAPQPLGGDYNEQFF.

A word on this clonotype: A much larger clone lies one base from this, so it may be a read error. This chain joins TRBV20-1 and TRBJ2-5; D may be TRBD1 (7 bases). The length of the CDR3 is 13 residues. Trimming left V 7 bases short and J 4 bases short, with 16 bases between. Germline CDR1 and CDR2: DFQATT and SNEGSKA (reference sequence). CDR3 loop: CSVDAQGGETQYF. The DNA of the CDR3 is TGCAGTGTCGACGCCCAGGGGGGAGAGACCCAGTACTTC.

The V call is TRBV5-1, the J call TRBJ2-1; a weak D match, TRBD1 (5 bases). The germline V gene has CDR1 SGHRS and CDR2 YFSETQ. The CDR3 has 13 residues. V was shortened by 5 bases and J by 7 bases, with 13 bases between the two germline ends. The CDR3: CASRATGKNEQFF. CDR3 nucleotides: TGCGCCAGCAGAGCAACAGGAAAAAATGAGCAGTTCTTC.

The chain recombines TRBV20-1 with TRBJ1-1; TRBD1 might be the D (6 bases). Germline CDR1 reads DFQATT; CDR2 reads SNEGSKA (reference sequence). V dropped 6 bases and J dropped 5 bases, with 22 bases sitting between them. The CDR3 runs to 15 residues. The CDR3 loop is CSASPPQGVRTEAFF. The DNA of the CDR3 is TGCAGTGCCTCCCCCCCACAGGGTGTTCGGACTGAAGCTTTCTTT.

This chain connects TRBV27 to TRBJ2-1, with D possibly matching TRBD2 (5 bases). V lost 6 bases and J 1 base, leaving 13 bases between the germline ends. The CDR3 consists of 15 residues. The germline gives CDR1 MNHEY, CDR2 SMNVEV (reference sequence). For the CDR3, the DNA is TGTGCCAGCAGCCTCCTCGGGGATTCCTACAATGAGCAGTTCTTC. Protein product: CASSLLGDSYNEQFF.

This clonotype was found a few times. The chain joins TRBV29-1 to TRBJ1-2; 7 positions match TRBD1. V gave up 7 bases and J gave up 6 bases; unmatched junction bases: 8. Germline V CDR1 and CDR2: SQVTM, ANQGSEA. The CDR3 runs to 12 residues. The CDR3 DNA is TGCAGCGGACAGGGAAATTCGGATGGCTACACCTTC. It translates to CSGQGNSDGYTF. The full variable domain, in which reference TRBV29-1 and TRBJ1-2 provide the parts outside the CDR3, is SAVISQKPSRDICQRGTSLTIQCQVDSQVTMMFWYRQQPGQSLTLIATANQGSEATYESGFVIDKFPISRPNLTFSTLTVSNMSPEDSSIYLCSGQGNSDGYTFGSGTRLTVV.

Of note for this clonotype: A much bigger clone sits one base away, suggesting this may be a read error. The CDR3 protein is CSASKAGTSTDTQYF. The CDR3 DNA follows: TGCAGTGCCAGTAAGGCAGGGACTAGCACAGATACGCAGTATTTT. The J gene is TRBJ2-3, the V gene TRBV20-1, with D possibly matching TRBD2 (6 bases). This CDR3 has 15 residues. V was cut by 6 bases and J by 0 bases, with 16 bases left in between. The V gene's germline CDR1 is DFQATT and CDR2 SNEGSKA (reference sequence).

The chain has TRBV29-1 and TRBJ2-3; the D is unclear. The CDR3 spans 14 residues. Germline V lookup: CDR1 SQVTM, CDR2 ANQGSEA. The V end lost 2 bases, the J end lost 0 bases, and 9 bases lay between the germline ends. Here the CDR3 reads CSVELKGSTDTQYF. Written as DNA, the CDR3 is TGCAGCGTTGAACTCAAGGGAAGCACAGATACGCAGTATTTT.

The rearrangement joins TRBV11-1 to TRBJ2-3; D tentatively fits TRBD1 or TRBD2 (5 bases each). Germline loops: CDR1 SGHAT, CDR2 FQDESV (reference sequence). V lost 2 bases and J 4 bases, leaving 16 bases between the germline ends. This CDR3 spans 16 amino acids. The chain's CDR3 is CASSLLGPGVADTQYF. CDR3 coding DNA: TGTGCCAGCAGCTTATTGGGGCCCGGGGTCGCAGATACGCAGTATTTT.

The chain uses TRBV11-2 and TRBJ1-1, with 9 bases fitting TRBD1. CDR1 and CDR2 from the germline V gene are SGHAT and FQNNGV. This CDR3 has 15 amino acids. The V gene end was trimmed by 3 bases and the J gene end by 5 bases; junction bases not matched to a gene: 7. The chain's CDR3 is CASSLGDRVGTEAFF. The CDR3 DNA sequence: TGTGCCAGCAGCTTGGGGGACAGGGTTGGGACTGAAGCTTTCTTT.

This clonotype has more than one count but fewer than ten. The rearrangement joins TRBV18 to TRBJ2-3; perhaps D is TRBD1 or TRBD2 (5 bases each). The CDR3 is made up of 14 amino acids. Germline loops: CDR1 KGHSH, CDR2 LQKENI. Trimming took off 7 bases at V and 8 bases at J, with 19 bases between the two ends. CDR3 sequence reads: CASCPRGPPGTQYF. The CDR3 bases are TGTGCCAGCTGTCCACGGGGCCCCCCCGGTACGCAGTATTTT.

The chain couples TRBV20-1 to TRBJ1-2; TRBD1 matches at 10 bases. The CDR3 sequence is 13 residues long. J was trimmed by 5 bases and V by 5 bases; bases with no gene match: 5. Per germline, CDR1 DFQATT and CDR2 SNEGSKA (reference sequence). This chain's CDR3 is CSAARQGAYGYTF. For the CDR3, the DNA is TGCAGTGCTGCGAGACAGGGGGCATATGGCTACACCTTC.

This clonotype appeared once. This chain joins TRBV12-3 or TRBV12-4 and TRBJ1-2, with 7 bases that match TRBD1. This CDR3 is built from 15 residues. Losses at the gene ends were 5 bases for V and 1 base for J; bases not matched to a gene: 7. CDR3 loop: CASSPIQGVNYGYTF. As DNA, the CDR3 is TGTGCCAGCAGTCCTATCCAGGGGGTTAACTATGGCTACACCTTC.

The chain is built from TRBV18 and TRBJ1-1; a possible D gene is TRBD1 (5 bases). The CDR3 covers 15 residues. V shed 0 bases and J shed 4 bases, with 12 bases lying between them. The germline V gene has CDR1 KGHSH and CDR2 LQKENI. The CDR3 coding sequence is TGTGCCAGCTCACCACCGGTGGGGGTTAGCACTGAAGCTTTCTTT. Its protein is CASSPPVGVSTEAFF.

J is TRBJ2-1 and V is TRBV20-1; D remains unclear. The V gene's germline CDR1 is DFQATT and CDR2 SNEGSKA (reference sequence). This CDR3 spans 13 amino acids. V lost 1 base and J lost 9, with 13 bases in between. The CDR3 reads CSARAPGPGEQFF. For the CDR3, the DNA is TGCAGTGCTAGAGCACCGGGTCCAGGTGAGCAGTTCTTC.

The chain couples TRBV7-9 to TRBJ2-7; tentatively, D is TRBD1 (5 bases). The CDR3 sequence is 15 residues long. Trimming left V 4 bases short and J 6 bases short, with 19 bases between. Per the germline V gene, CDR1 is SEHNR and CDR2 is FQNEAQ (reference sequence). DNA for the CDR3: TGTGCCAGCAGCTCCAGGCAATCGGCAGGGCGCGAGCAGTACTTC. Translation gives CASSSRQSAGREQYF. Looking up the rest from reference TRBV7-9 and TRBJ2-7 gives the full variable domain: DTGVSQNPRHKITKRGQNVTFRCDPISEHNRLYWYRQTLGQGPEFLTYFQNEAQLEKSRLLSDRFSAERPKGSFSTLEIQRTEQGDSAMYLCASSSRQSAGREQYFGPGTRLTVT.

The chain has TRBV29-1 and TRBJ1-4, with no clear D. CDR1 is SQVTM, CDR2 ANQGSEA, per germline. Between the trimmed V and J ends, which lost 7 bases and 8 bases, there was a span of 20 bases. This CDR3 comprises 14 residues. CDR3 residues: CSARFRGSEEKLFF. CDR3 nucleotide sequence: TGCAGCGCCCGATTCCGCGGGTCCGAAGAAAAACTGTTTTTT.

The chain employs TRBV25-1 and TRBJ1-5; D gene unclear. This CDR3 is 16 amino acids long. V lost 7 bases to trimming and J lost 0 bases, with 16 bases between them. CDR1 is MGHDK and CDR2 is SYGVNS in the germline V gene. The chain's CDR3 is CASTVSGTHSNQPQHF. In nucleotides, the CDR3 is TGTGCCAGCACCGTAAGCGGCACCCATAGCAATCAGCCCCAGCATTTT.

This clonotype has a handful of counts. The chain joins TRBV20-1 to TRBJ1-6; 7 nucleotides align to TRBD1. Germline lookup yields CDR1 DFQATT and CDR2 SNEGSKA (reference sequence). This CDR3 spans 13 amino acids. With 7 bases clipped from V and 7 bases from J, the junction kept 7 bases outside the gene matches. In DNA form, the CDR3 reads TGCAGTGTCGACAGGGTGGAAAATTCACCCCTCCACTTT. Its translation: CSVDRVENSPLHF.

As for this clonotype: This may come from a read error, since a much larger clone is one base off. The V call is TRBV15, the J call TRBJ2-5; D is perhaps TRBD1 (6 bases). The CDR3 consists of 11 residues. Germline V lookup: CDR1 LNHNV, CDR2 YYDKDF (reference sequence). CDR3 residues: CAISRGETQYF. CDR3 nucleotides: TGTGCCATCAGCAGGGGAGAGACCCAGTACTTC.